A selection of T cell receptor beta chains follows, all from one sample in a study of CD8+ T cells in alopecia areata. Only in-frame clones appear in the TCRdb table, and some are missing; sequencing was by immunoSEQ multiplex PCR. Of 160,000 or so clones detected, 40% to 65% appear once; the ten largest clones hold roughly a fifth. The source material was CD8+ T cells sorted from blood, sampled at week 0. The source of these receptors is a human donor with alopecia areata. Each CDR3 is given with its conserved first and last residue. D genes are given only for firm matches. A row's size may be missing; if present it is once, few, many or a size class.

-,TRBJ1-2,few,TRBV29-1,TGCAGCGTCCGACAGGATAACTATGGCTACACCTTC,CSVRQDNYGYTF
TRBD1,TRBJ1-2,-,TRBV4-3,TGCGCCAGCAGCCAAGATCGGGCAGGGGGCGCGTCTGGCTACACCTTC,CASSQDRAGGASGYTF
-,TRBJ2-6,-,TRBV2,TGTGCCAGCAGGGCCGCGTTGGGTGGGGCCAACGTCCTGACTTTC,CASRAALGGANVLTF
-,TRBJ1-2,-,TRBV6-6,TGTGCCACCTGGGAGACTAACTATGGCTACACCTTC,CATWETNYGYTF
-,TRBJ2-7,once,TRBV2,TGTGCCAGCAGTGCCGGGACATCGGAGCAGTACTTC,CASSAGTSEQYF
TRBD1,TRBJ1-2,-,TRBV30,TGTGCCTGGAGTGTAGGGACAGCTAACTATGGCTACACCTTC,CAWSVGTANYGYTF
-,TRBJ2-1,-,TRBV4-2,TGTGCCAGCAGCTTACAGCGCCTCCCCTCCAATGAGCAGTTCTTC,CASSLQRLPSNEQFF
-,TRBJ1-2,-,TRBV10-2,TGCGCCAGCAGTGGATGGGAGCCCGGGAACTATGGCTACACCTTC,CASSGWEPGNYGYTF
-,TRBJ2-1,-,TRBV6-7,TGTGCCAGCAGTCGGCCTTACAATGAGCAGTTCTTC,CASSRPYNEQFF
TRBD2,TRBJ2-3,-,TRBV30,TGTGCCTGGACTAGCGGGGCCACAGATACGCAGTATTTT,CAWTSGATDTQYF
TRBD2,TRBJ2-5,-,TRBV7-8,TGTGCCAGCAGCTCTCGACTAGCGGGGTTGGAAAATGGAGAGACCCAGTACTTC,CASSSRLAGLENGETQYF
TRBD2,TRBJ2-5,-,TRBV25-1,TGTGCCAGCAGTCATACCCGTATAGCGGGGTCGTACCAAGAGACCCAGTACTTC,CASSHTRIAGSYQETQYF
-,TRBJ2-7,few,TRBV7-2,TGTGCCAGCAGCCCCGGCTACGAGCAGTACTTC,CASSPGYEQYF
-,TRBJ1-6,-,TRBV5-1,TGCGCCAGCAGCCCTAAGCCCGGCGGGTCACCCCTCCACTTT,CASSPKPGGSPLHF
TRBD1,TRBJ1-2,-,TRBV19,TGTGCCAGTAGTATTATCGAGGGGGCGCATCATGGCTACACCTTC,CASSIIEGAHHGYTF
TRBD1,TRBJ2-7,once,TRBV5-1,TGCGCCAGCAGCCCGGAGGGAGTTAGGACAGGGGGCGGCGAGCAGTACTTC,CASSPEGVRTGGGEQYF
-,TRBJ1-1,once,TRBV7-2,TGTGCCAGCAGCCCTATTAGGAACTCTGAAGCTTTCTTT,CASSPIRNSEAFF
TRBD1,TRBJ2-2,-,TRBV7-8,TGTGCCAGCAGCTGGAGAACCGGGACAGGCGTCACCGGGGAGCTGTTTTTT,CASSWRTGTGVTGELFF
-,TRBJ1-2,-,TRBV4-3,TGCGCCAGCAGCCAGGGGATGGATAACTATGGCTACACCTTC,CASSQGMDNYGYTF
TRBD2,TRBJ2-7,once,TRBV13,TGTGCCAGCAGCTCCGGGGGGTCCTACGAGCAGTACTTC,CASSSGGSYEQYF
-,TRBJ1-2,few,TRBV23-1,TGCGCCAGCAGTCAGAGCCTTCGCGGCTACACCTTC,CASSQSLRGYTF
-,TRBJ2-1,-,TRBV5-1,TGCGCCAGCAGCCAAGACGGCAGCTCCTACAATGAGCAGTTCTTC,CASSQDGSSYNEQFF
-,TRBJ1-6,few,TRBV4-3,TGCGCCAGCAGCCAAGATCGGGGTTCACCCCTCCACTTT,CASSQDRGSPLHF
-,TRBJ2-3,few,TRBV6-6,TGTGCCAGCAGTTACACCGCAGCAGATACGCAGTATTTT,CASSYTAADTQYF
-,TRBJ2-7,-,TRBV30,TGTGCCTGGATTGGGCCTCCCCTCTACGAGCAGTACTTC,CAWIGPPLYEQYF
-,TRBJ1-2,-,TRBV29-1,TGCAGCGTTGACCCCCTCCTAGGCTATGGCTACACCTTC,CSVDPLLGYGYTF
TRBD2,TRBJ2-2,-,TRBV30,TGTGCCTGGCAGCGGGGGTTGGACACCGGGGAGCTGTTTTTT,CAWQRGLDTGELFF
TRBD1,TRBJ2-3,-,TRBV2,TGTGCCAGCCCCGGTCCGGGACAGGGGGGCGCAGATACGCAGTATTTT,CASPGPGQGGADTQYF
-,TRBJ1-1,-,TRBV29-1,TGCAGCGGCTGGGGGGGAAACACTGAAGCTTTCTTT,CSGWGGNTEAFF
TRBD1,TRBJ2-1,few,TRBV29-1,TGCAGCGTCCGGGACAGGGGGCTCAATGAGCAGTTCTTC,CSVRDRGLNEQFF
-,TRBJ1-2,few,TRBV4-3,TGCGCCAGCAGCCAAGAAACAGGGACCTATGGCTACACCTTC,CASSQETGTYGYTF
TRBD2,TRBJ2-1,-,TRBV25-1,TGTGCCAGCAGTATTAGCGGGACAAACAACAATGAGCAGTTCTTC,CASSISGTNNNEQFF
-,TRBJ1-2,-,TRBV27,TGTGCCAGCAGTACCCAGAGATGGGGGTACACCTTC,CASSTQRWGYTF
-,TRBJ2-7,few,TRBV7-2,TGTGCCAGCAGCTCCGCACCCCACGAGCAGTACTTC,CASSSAPHEQYF
-,TRBJ2-2,few,TRBV5-5,TGTGCCAGCATCACTGTGGACACCGGGGAGCTGTTTTTT,CASITVDTGELFF